This record covers a single TCR beta chain. Some clones are missing from TCRdb's copy, which holds only in-frame ones; the method was immunoSEQ multiplex PCR. The sample shows 50,000 to 65,000 clones, around 90% of them seen only once. The data belong to a study of blood T cell repertoires in COVID-19. Trimming removed 7 bases from V and 1 base from J, with 7 bases in between. CDR1 MDHEN and CDR2 SYDVKM come from the germline V gene. CDR3 size: 12 residues. The chain uses TRBV28 and TRBJ1-1; weak D call: TRBD1 (5 bases). This sequence was found in a woman between 55 and 75 years old with active or convalescent COVID-19. Sequencing used peripheral blood. The CDR3 is CASNQGNTEAFF. CDR3 nucleotide sequence: TGTGCCAGCAATCAGGGGAACACTGAAGCTTTCTTT.